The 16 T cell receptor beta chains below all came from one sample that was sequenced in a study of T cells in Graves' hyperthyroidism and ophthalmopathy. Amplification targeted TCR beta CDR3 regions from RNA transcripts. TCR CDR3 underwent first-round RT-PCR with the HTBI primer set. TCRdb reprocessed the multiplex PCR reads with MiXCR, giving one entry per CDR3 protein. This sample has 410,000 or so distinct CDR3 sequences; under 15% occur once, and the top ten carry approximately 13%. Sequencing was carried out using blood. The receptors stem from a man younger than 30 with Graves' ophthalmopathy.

CDR3 bases: TGTGCCACCAGGGCGGACAGAACAATCTATGGCTACACCTTC. It encodes CATRADRTIYGYTF. The V and J genes are TRBV6-1 and TRBJ1-2; D might be TRBD1 (6 bases). Trimming removed 10 bases at V and 4 bases at J, with 19 bases between. Germline CDR1 reads MNHNS; CDR2 reads SASEGT. CDR3 size: 14 residues.

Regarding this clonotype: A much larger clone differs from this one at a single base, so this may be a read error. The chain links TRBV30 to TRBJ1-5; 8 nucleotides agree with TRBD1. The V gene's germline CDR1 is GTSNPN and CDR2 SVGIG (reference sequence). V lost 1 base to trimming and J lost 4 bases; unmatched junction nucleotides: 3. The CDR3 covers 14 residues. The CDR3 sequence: CAWSAGTGNQPQHF. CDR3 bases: TGTGCCTGGAGTGCCGGGACAGGTAATCAGCCCCAGCATTTT.

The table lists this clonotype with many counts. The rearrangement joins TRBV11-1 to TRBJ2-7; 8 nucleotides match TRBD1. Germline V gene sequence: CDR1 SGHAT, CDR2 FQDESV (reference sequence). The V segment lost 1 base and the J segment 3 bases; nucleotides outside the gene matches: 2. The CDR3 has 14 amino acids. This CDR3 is CASSLEQGGYEQYF. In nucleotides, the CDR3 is TGTGCCAGCAGCTTAGAACAGGGGGGCTACGAGCAGTACTTC.

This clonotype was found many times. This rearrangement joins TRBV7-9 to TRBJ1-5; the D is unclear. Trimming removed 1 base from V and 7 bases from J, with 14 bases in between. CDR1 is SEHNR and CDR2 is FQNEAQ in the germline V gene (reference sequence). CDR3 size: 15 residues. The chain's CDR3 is CASSLGVERLQPQHF. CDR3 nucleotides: TGTGCCAGCAGCTTAGGAGTCGAAAGGCTACAGCCCCAGCATTTT.

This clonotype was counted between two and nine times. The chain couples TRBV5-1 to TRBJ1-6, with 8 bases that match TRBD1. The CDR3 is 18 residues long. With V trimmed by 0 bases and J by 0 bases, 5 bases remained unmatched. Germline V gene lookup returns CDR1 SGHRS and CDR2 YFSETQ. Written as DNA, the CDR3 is TGCGCCAGCAGCTTGGTGGTTCAGGGGGCCTCCTATAATTCACCCCTCCACTTT. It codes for CASSLVVQGASYNSPLHF.

The CDR3 sequence: CASSYSGSKNEQYF. The DNA for the CDR3 is TGTGCCAGCAGTTACTCAGGCTCGAAGAACGAGCAGTACTTC. This chain connects TRBV6-5 to TRBJ2-7; D is uncertain. Trimming removed 0 bases from V and 5 bases from J, with 11 bases in between. The CDR3 is made up of 14 amino acids. Germline-derived CDR1 and CDR2 are MNHEY and SVGAGI.

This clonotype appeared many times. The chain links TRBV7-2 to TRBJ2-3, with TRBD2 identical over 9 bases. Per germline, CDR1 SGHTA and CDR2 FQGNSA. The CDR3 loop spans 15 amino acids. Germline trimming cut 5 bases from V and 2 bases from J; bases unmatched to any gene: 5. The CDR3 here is CASSLTSGSTDTQYF. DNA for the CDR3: TGTGCCAGCAGCCTGACTAGCGGATCCACAGATACGCAGTATTTT.

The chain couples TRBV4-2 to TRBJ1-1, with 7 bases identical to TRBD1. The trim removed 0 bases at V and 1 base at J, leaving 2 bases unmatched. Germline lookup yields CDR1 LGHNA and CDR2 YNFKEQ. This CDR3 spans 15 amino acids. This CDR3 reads CASSQDPGGNTEAFF. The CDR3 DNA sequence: TGTGCCAGCAGCCAAGATCCAGGGGGGAACACTGAAGCTTTCTTT.

The CDR3 nucleotides read TGTGCCAGCAGTCGACCTGGCAATCAGCCCCAGCATTTT. Protein sequence: CASSRPGNQPQHF. The rearrangement links TRBV6-1 to TRBJ1-5, with unresolved D. V gave up 5 bases and J gave up 2 bases, with 7 bases separating them. There are 13 residues in the CDR3. CDR1 MNHNS and CDR2 SASEGT come from the germline V gene.

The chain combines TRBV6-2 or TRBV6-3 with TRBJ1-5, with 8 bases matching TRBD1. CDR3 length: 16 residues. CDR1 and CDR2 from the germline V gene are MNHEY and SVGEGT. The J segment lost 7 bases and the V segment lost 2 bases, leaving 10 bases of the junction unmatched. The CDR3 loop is CASSYPLAGGVQPQHF. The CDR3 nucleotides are TGTGCCAGCAGTTACCCCTTGGCAGGGGGCGTCCAGCCCCAGCATTTT.

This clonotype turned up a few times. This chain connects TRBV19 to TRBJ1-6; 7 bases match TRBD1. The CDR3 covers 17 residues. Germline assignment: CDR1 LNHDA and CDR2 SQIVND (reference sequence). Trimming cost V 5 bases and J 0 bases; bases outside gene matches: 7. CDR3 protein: CASSPGQRSSYNSPLHF. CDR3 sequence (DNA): TGTGCCAGTAGTCCGGGACAGAGAAGCTCCTATAATTCACCCCTCCACTTT.

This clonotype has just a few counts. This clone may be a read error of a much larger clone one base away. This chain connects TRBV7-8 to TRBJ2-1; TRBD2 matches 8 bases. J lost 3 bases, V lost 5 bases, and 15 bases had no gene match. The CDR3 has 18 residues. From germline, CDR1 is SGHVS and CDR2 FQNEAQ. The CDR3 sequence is CASSPGTGGGRNYNEQFF. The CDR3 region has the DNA TGTGCCAGCAGCCCCGGGACTGGCGGGGGGCGAAACTACAATGAGCAGTTCTTC. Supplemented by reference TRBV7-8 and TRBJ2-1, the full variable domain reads GAGVSQSPRYKVAKRGQDVALRCDPISGHVSLFWYQQALGQGPEFLTYFQNEAQLDKSGLPSDRFFAERPEGSVSTLKIQRTQQEDSAVYLCASSPGTGGGRNYNEQFFGPGTRLTVL.

CDR3 loop: CASSQGQTSGGFQETQYF. Here the CDR3 DNA reads TGTGCCAGCAGCCAGGGCCAGACTAGCGGGGGGTTCCAAGAGACCCAGTACTTC. This rearrangement joins TRBV3-1 to TRBJ2-5; TRBD2 matches 13 bases. With V trimmed by 3 bases and J by 1 base, 8 bases remained unmatched. Germline V gives CDR1 LGHDT, CDR2 YNNKEL (reference sequence). The CDR3 loop spans 18 amino acids.

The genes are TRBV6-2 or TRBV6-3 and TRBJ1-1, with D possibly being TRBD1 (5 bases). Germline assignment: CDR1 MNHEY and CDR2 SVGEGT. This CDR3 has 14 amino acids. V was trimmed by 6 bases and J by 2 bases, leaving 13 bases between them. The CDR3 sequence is CASRDGRANTEAFF. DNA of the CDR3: TGTGCCAGCAGAGACGGCAGGGCAAACACTGAAGCTTTCTTT.

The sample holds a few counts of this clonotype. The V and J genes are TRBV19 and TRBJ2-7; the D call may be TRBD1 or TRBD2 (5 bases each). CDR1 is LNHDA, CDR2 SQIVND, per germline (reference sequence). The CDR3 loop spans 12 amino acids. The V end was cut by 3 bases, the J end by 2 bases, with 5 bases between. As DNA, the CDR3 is TGTGCCAGTAGTATGGGGGCCTACGAGCAGTACTTC. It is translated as CASSMGAYEQYF.

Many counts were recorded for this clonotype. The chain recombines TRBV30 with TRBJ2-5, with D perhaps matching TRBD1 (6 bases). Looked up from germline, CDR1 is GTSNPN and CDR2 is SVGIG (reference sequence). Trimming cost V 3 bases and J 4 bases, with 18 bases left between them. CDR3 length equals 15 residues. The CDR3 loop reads CAWSLGAGERETQYF. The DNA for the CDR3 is TGTGCCTGGAGCCTTGGGGCAGGGGAACGAGAGACCCAGTACTTC.